This is a list of T cell receptor beta chains from one sample in a study of blood T cell repertoires in COVID-19. Measured with immunoSEQ multiplex PCR; TCRdb has only the in-frame clones, and not every one. The sample lists roughly 230,000 clones, 75% to 90% seen once, with around 4.6% in the top ten. The sample was peripheral blood. All receptors come from a woman in her thirties or forties who had recovered from COVID-19. Both conserved end residues are part of each CDR3. The D gene is left open where the match is weak. Clone size is stated in some rows and not others, as once, few, many or a class when expanded.

D gene,V gene,clone size,J gene,CDR3 protein,CDR3 DNA
-,TRBV28,-,TRBJ1-4,CASSAQQGNPEKLFF,TGTGCCAGCAGTGCGCAACAGGGAAACCCCGAAAAACTGTTTTTT
-,TRBV7-9,-,TRBJ2-5,CASSLMVRGKETQYF,TGTGCCAGCAGCTTAATGGTGCGAGGAAAAGAGACCCAGTACTTC
TRBD1,TRBV5-4,-,TRBJ1-3,CASSLAGGTAYPGNTIYF,TGTGCCAGCAGCTTGGCCGGCGGGACAGCGTATCCTGGAAACACCATATATTTT
-,TRBV5-8,-,TRBJ2-5,CASSPSRGETQYF,TGTGCCAGCAGCCCCTCCAGGGGTGAGACCCAGTACTTC
-,TRBV19,few,TRBJ1-2,CASRLHDGNGGYTF,TGTGCCAGCCGCCTCCACGACGGGAATGGAGGCTACACCTTC
-,TRBV5-1,-,TRBJ1-1,CASSPRGSGTEAFF,TGCGCCAGCAGCCCCAGGGGTTCGGGCACTGAAGCTTTCTTT
-,TRBV29-1,once,TRBJ2-2,CSWAGHTGELFF,TGCAGCTGGGCAGGGCACACCGGGGAGCTGTTTTTT
-,TRBV4-1,-,TRBJ1-1,CASSQESVMNTEAFF,TGCGCCAGCAGCCAAGAAAGCGTTATGAACACTGAAGCTTTCTTT
-,TRBV4-1,-,TRBJ1-1,CASSQVRQKMNTEAFF,TGCGCCAGCAGCCAGGTCCGCCAGAAGATGAACACTGAAGCTTTCTTT
-,TRBV28,-,TRBJ1-3,CASSRTGAGNTIYF,TGTGCCAGCAGCAGAACAGGAGCTGGAAACACCATATATTTT